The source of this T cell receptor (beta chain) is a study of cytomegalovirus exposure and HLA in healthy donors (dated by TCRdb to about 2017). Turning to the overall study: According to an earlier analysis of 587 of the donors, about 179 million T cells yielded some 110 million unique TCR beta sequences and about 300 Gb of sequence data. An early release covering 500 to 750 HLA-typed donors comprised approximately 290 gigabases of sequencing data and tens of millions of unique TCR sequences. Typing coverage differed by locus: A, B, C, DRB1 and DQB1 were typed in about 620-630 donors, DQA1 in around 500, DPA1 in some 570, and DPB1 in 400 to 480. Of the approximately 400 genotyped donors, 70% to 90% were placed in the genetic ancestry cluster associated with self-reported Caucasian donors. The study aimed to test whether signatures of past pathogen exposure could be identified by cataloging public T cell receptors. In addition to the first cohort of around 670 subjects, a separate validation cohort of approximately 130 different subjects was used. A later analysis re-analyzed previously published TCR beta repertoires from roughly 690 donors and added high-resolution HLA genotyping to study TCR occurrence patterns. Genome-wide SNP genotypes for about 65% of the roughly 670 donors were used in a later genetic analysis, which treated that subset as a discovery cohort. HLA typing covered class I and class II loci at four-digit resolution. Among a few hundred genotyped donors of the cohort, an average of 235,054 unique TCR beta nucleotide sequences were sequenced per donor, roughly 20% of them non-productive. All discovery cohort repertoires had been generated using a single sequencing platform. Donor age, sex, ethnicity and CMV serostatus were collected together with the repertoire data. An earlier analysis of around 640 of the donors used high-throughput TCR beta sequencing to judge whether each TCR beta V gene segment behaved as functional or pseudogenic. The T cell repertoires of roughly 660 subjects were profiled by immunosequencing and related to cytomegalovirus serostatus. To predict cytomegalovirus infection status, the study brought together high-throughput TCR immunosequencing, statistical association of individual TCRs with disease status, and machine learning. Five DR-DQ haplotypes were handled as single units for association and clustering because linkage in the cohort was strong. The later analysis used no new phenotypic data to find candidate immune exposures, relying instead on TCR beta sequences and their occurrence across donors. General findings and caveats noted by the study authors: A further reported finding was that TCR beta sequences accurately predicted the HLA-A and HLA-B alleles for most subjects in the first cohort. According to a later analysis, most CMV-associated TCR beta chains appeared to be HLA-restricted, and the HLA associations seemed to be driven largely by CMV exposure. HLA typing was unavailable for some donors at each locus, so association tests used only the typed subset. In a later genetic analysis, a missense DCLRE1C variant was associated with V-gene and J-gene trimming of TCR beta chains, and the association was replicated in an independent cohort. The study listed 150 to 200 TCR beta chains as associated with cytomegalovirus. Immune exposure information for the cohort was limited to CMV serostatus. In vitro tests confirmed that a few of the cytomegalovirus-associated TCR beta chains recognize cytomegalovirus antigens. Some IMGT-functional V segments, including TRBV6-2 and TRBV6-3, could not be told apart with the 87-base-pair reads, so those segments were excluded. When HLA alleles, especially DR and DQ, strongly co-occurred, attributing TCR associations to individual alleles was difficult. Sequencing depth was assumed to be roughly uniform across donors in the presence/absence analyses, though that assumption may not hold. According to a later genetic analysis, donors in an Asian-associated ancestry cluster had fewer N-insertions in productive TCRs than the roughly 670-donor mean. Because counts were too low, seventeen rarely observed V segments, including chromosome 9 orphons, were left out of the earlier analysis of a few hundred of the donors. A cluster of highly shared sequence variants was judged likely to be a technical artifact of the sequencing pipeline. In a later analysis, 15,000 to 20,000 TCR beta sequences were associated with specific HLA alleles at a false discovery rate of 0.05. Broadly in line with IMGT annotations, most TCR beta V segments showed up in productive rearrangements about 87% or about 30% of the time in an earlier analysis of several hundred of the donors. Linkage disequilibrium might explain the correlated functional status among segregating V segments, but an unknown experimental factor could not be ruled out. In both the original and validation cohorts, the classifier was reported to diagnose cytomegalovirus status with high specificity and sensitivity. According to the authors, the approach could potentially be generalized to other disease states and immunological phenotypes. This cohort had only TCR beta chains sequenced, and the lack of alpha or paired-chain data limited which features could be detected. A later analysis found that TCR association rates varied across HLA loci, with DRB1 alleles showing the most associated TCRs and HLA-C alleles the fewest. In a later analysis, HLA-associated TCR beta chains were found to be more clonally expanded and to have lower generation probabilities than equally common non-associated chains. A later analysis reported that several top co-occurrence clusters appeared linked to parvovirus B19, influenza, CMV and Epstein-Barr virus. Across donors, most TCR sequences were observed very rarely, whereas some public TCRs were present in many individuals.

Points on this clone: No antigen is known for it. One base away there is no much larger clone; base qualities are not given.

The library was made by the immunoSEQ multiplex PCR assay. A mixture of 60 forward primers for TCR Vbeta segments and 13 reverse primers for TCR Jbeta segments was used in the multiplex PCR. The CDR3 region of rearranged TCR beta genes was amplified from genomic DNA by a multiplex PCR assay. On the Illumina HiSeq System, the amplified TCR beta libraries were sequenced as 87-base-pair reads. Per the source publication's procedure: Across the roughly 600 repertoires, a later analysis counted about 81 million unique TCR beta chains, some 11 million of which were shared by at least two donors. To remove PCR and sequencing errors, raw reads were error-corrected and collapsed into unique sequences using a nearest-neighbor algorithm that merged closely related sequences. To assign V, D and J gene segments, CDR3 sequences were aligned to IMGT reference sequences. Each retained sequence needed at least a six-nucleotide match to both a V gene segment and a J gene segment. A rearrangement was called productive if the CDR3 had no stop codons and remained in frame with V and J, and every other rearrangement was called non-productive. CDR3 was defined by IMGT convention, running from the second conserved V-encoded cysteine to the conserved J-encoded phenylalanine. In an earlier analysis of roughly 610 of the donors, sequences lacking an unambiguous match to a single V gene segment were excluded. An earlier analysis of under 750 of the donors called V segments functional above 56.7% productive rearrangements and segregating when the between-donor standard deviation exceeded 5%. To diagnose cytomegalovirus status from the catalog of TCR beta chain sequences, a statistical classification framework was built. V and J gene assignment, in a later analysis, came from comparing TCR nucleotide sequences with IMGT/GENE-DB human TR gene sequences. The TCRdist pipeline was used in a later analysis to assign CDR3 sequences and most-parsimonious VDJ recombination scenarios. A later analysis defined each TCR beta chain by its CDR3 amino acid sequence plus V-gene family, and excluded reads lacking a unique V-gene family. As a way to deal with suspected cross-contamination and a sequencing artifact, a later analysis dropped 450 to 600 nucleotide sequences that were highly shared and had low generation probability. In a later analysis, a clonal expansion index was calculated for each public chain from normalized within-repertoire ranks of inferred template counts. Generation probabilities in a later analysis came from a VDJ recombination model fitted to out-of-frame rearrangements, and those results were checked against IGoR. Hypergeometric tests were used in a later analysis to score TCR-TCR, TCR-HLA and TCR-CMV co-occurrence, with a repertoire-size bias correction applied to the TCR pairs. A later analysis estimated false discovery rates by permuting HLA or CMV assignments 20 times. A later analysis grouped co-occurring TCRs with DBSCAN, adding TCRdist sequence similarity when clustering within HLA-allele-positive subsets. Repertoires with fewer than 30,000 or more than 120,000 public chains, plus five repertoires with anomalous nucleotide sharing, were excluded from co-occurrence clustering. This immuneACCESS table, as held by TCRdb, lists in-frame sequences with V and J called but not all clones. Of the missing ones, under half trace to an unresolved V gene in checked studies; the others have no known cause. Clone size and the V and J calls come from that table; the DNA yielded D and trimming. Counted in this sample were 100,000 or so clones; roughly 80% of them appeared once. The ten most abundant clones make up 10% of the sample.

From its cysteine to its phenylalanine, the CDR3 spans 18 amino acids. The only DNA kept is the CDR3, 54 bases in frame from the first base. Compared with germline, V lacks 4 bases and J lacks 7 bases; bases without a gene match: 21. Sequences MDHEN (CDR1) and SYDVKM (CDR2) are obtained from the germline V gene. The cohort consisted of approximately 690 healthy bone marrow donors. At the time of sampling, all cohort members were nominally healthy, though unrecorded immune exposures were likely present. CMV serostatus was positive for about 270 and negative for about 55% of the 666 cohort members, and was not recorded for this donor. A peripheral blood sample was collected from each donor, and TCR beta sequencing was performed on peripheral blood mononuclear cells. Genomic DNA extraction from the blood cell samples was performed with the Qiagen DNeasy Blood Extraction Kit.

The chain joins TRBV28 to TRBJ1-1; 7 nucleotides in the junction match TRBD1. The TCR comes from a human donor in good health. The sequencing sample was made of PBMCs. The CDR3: CASSSRQLYRGGKSEAFF. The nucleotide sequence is TGTGCCAGCAGTTCCCGCCAACTTTACAGGGGAGGTAAGAGTGAAGCTTTCTTT.